This TCR beta chain was observed in a study of T cells after posttransplantation cyclophosphamide (TCRdb year 2016). About the study as a whole: Using TRB sequencing, the study followed how the T cell repertoire rebuilt after myeloablative bone marrow transplantation with posttransplantation cyclophosphamide given as GVHD prophylaxis. Because TRA and TRB clonality correlated tightly in 9 samples, later TCR analyses were limited to TRB. Antigen receptor sequencing was done on samples from 35 to 40 PTCy-treated patients and from approximately 17 related bone marrow donors of those patients. Public TRB sequences were searched against a database of over 3,500 sequences associated with responses to pathogens, tumor antigens, self-antigens and alloantigens. TRB sequencing was also done on up to 3 additional blood samples from 2 to 5.2 years after transplant in 3 patients, and on pretransplant blood from several patients. Blood from all 30 or so PTCy patients with 1-year posttransplant specimens was subjected to TRB sequencing.

The CDR3, cysteine through phenylalanine, is 20 amino acids long. Only CDR3 DNA is held: 60 bases, read in frame from base 1. The germline V gene (reference sequence) specifies WNHNN as CDR1 and SYGVQD as CDR2. The germline V and J ends show losses of 3 bases and 6 bases respectively, and no gene match explains 18 bases of the junction. The sample's treatment or condition label is to be understood as: high-dose cyclophosphamide on days +3 and +4 as single-agent GVHD prophylaxis. PTCy patients received busulfan and fludarabine conditioning, a related or unrelated marrow graft, and cyclophosphamide on days +3 and +4. PTCy-treated patients came from a prospective multi-institutional clinical trial. Peripheral blood and bone marrow mononuclear cells were isolated by Ficoll-Hypaque density centrifugation and cryopreserved. This clone was seen at least ten times. The specificity of this receptor is unknown. The input lacks base qualities; no much larger clone sits a single base away.

Study-wide findings and limitations: The TRB repertoires of T cells infiltrating skin or the GI tract showed only limited overlap with the TRB repertoires found in blood. At 1-2 months, donor-recipient similarity was low but rose over the first year, and the later blood repertoires were often dominated by donor CD8+ memory clones. Across 45 or so patients, TRB clonality was highly associated with recipient CMV seropositivity and CMV reactivation, and PTCy diversity was similar to diversity in CNI/methotrexate controls.

Genomic DNA was used for TRB sequencing, which was performed with the immunoSEQ assay at survey resolution or with the hsTCRB kit. As for the authors' bioinformatics: Initial read processing used immunoSEQ software, and repertoire analyses used the LymphoSeq R package. For each TRB dataset, clonality was calculated as 1 minus normalized Shannon entropy, and the Gini coefficient was computed as well. To infer phenotypes in unsorted samples, TRB sequences from sorted subsets of the recipient or donor were mapped onto the unsorted samples of the same recipient. TCRdb stores this immuneACCESS table with in-frame sequences only. Part of the clones is absent; in the studies checked, under half of the shortfall reflects unresolved V genes, and no reason is known for the rest. V and J calls and clone size are those listed in that table; D and trimming were worked out from the DNA. In this sample, roughly 12,000 clones appear, none counted once only. The top ten constitute about 27% of the sample.

The sequence was obtained from a female patient between 40 and 55 years old who received an allogeneic stem cell transplant from a related donor, was CMV-positive, and had acute GVHD only. Following a transplant, a fraction of the T cells may be traceable to the graft donor. This chain joins TRBV10-1 to TRBJ2-3, with TRBD2 identical over 13 junction bases. The sequencing here drew on PBMCs, taken after allogeneic stem cell transplant with posttransplant cyclophosphamide. This receptor has the CDR3 CASSDQTPTLAGGRGDTQYF. In nucleotides, the sequence is TGCGCCAGCAGTGACCAAACGCCGACACTAGCGGGAGGGCGGGGGGATACGCAGTATTTT.